This T cell receptor beta chain was captured in a study of molecular identifiers for immune sequencing clone quantification. Study findings and constraints: Barcode collisions between identical TCR molecules could shrink estimates of highly expanded clone sizes.

The germline V gene encodes CDR1 MNHEY and CDR2 SMNVEV (reference sequence). V lost 5 bases to trimming and J lost 3 bases, with 14 bases between them. The CDR3 length is 14 residues. As to this clonotype: Its specificity is not known.

TCRdb re-called the PCR reads through MiXCR, storing one row per CDR3 protein. The sample consists of more than 300,000 distinct CDR3 sequences, about a fifth of them appearing once. Naive CD8 T cell sorting was performed on the CD8+CD4-CCR7+CD45RA+ phenotype. The specimen sequenced was naive CD8+ T cells from blood, with Jurkat cell RNA spiked in. Sample subset: FACS-sorted CD8+CD4-CCR7+CD45RA+ naive T cells. The V gene is TRBV27, the J gene TRBJ2-7; perhaps TRBD1 as D (6 bases). The TCR originated in a human donor in good health. Some libraries in this study had Jurkat cell RNA spiked in. The CDR3 sequence: CASSPRTELYEQYF. Here the CDR3 DNA reads TGTGCCAGCAGTCCGCGGACAGAGCTCTACGAGCAGTACTTC.